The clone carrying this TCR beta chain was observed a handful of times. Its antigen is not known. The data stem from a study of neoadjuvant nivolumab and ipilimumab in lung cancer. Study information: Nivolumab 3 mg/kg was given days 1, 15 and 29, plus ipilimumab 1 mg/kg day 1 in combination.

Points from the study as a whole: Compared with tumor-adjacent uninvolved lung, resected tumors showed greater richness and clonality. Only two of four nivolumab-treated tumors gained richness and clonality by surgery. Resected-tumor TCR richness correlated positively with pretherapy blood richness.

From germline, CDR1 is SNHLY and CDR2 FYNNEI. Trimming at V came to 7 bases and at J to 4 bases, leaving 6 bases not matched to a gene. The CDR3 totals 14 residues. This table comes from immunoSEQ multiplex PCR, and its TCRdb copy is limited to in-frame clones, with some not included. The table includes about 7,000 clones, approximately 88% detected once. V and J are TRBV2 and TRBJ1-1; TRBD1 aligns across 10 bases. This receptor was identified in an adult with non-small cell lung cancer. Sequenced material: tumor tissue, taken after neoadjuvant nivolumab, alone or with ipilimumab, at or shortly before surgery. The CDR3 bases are TGTGCCAGCACACCGGGACAGGGGAGCACTGAAGCTTTCTTT. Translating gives CASTPGQGSTEAFF. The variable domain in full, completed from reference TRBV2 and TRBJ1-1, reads EPEVTQTPSHQVTQMGQEVILRCVPISNHLYFYWYRQILGQKVEFLVSFYNNEISEKSEIFDDQFSVERPDGSNFTLKIRSTKLEDSAMYFCASTPGQGSTEAFFGQGTRLTVV.